This is a list of T cell receptor beta chains from one sample in a study of T cells in Graves' hyperthyroidism and ophthalmopathy. One entry per CDR3 protein results from TCRdb running MiXCR on the multiplex PCR reads. The sample has some 320,000 distinct CDR3 sequences; roughly an eighth are singletons. What was sequenced was blood. These receptors were obtained from a woman aged 40 to 55 with Graves' ophthalmopathy. CDR3s include the opening cysteine and the closing phenylalanine or tryptophan. A D gene is named only where the DNA matches it firmly. Where a row states a size, it is once, few, many or the class of an expanded clone; other rows omit it.

J gene,clone size,D gene,V gene,CDR3 protein,CDR3 DNA
TRBJ2-5,-,TRBD2,TRBV13,CASSQSAGVETQYF,TGTGCCAGCAGTCAATCAGCGGGAGTGGAGACCCAGTACTTC
TRBJ1-1,many,-,TRBV18,CASSPDMNTEAFF,TGTGCCAGCTCTCCAGATATGAACACTGAAGCTTTCTTT
TRBJ2-7,many,-,TRBV6-1,CASRSHGGLHYEQYF,TGTGCCAGCAGGTCGCATGGGGGGCTACACTACGAGCAGTACTTC
TRBJ2-5,few,TRBD2,TRBV18,CASSPPTWRGQETQYF,TGTGCCAGCTCACCACCGACTTGGCGGGGGCAAGAGACCCAGTACTTC
TRBJ1-2,many,TRBD1,TRBV2,CASSDPRDRGRDYGYTF,TGTGCCAGCAGTGACCCTCGGGACAGGGGGCGTGACTATGGCTACACCTTC
TRBJ1-1,few,TRBD1,TRBV20-1,CSAQGGARNTEAFF,TGCAGTGCTCAGGGGGGGGCCCGGAACACTGAAGCTTTCTTT
TRBJ1-2,many,-,TRBV4-2,CASSQDLEGYGYTF,TGTGCCAGCAGCCAAGATCTTGAAGGGTATGGCTACACCTTC
TRBJ1-2,many,-,TRBV2,CASSESRLGYGYTF,TGTGCCAGCAGTGAGAGCAGGTTGGGCTATGGCTACACCTTC
TRBJ2-7,many,-,TRBV12-3/TRBV12-4,CASALRGESYEQYF,TGTGCCAGCGCCCTCAGGGGGGAATCCTACGAGCAGTACTTC
TRBJ2-1,many,TRBD2,TRBV30,CAWSETSAQFF,TGTGCCTGGAGTGAAACTAGCGCGCAGTTCTTC
TRBJ1-2,many,-,TRBV24-1,CATSRGGSYGYTF,TGTGCCACCAGCAGGGGAGGTAGCTATGGCTACACCTTC
TRBJ2-5,few,TRBD1,TRBV10-3,CAISDYRGEETQYF,TGTGCCATCAGTGACTACAGGGGAGAGGAGACCCAGTACTTC
TRBJ2-2,many,-,TRBV12-3/TRBV12-4,CASSFRQVPSNTGELFF,TGTGCCAGCAGTTTCAGACAGGTCCCCTCAAACACCGGGGAGCTGTTTTTT
TRBJ2-7,few,-,TRBV24-1,CATSGAPGRDEQYF,TGTGCCACCAGCGGCGCCCCGGGGCGGGACGAGCAGTACTTC
TRBJ1-2,many,TRBD1,TRBV20-1,CSARARTGKGYTF,TGCAGTGCTAGAGCGAGGACAGGAAAAGGCTACACCTTC
TRBJ1-5,-,TRBD1,TRBV3-1,CASSQRQGQAQHF,TGTGCCAGCAGCCAAAGACAGGGTCAAGCCCAGCATTTT